These 16 T cell receptor beta chains came from one sample sequenced in a study of T cell responses to AZD1222 COVID-19 vaccine. Generated by immunoSEQ multiplex PCR, the TCRdb table keeps only in-frame clones and is missing some. The sample lists roughly 140,000 clones; around 89% were seen once. Sequencing used peripheral blood, obtained on day 0 of MenACWY control vaccination. Source of these receptors: an adult in good health.

The chain carries TRBV18 and TRBJ2-2; D possibly corresponds to TRBD1 (6 bases). Germline lookup yields CDR1 KGHSH and CDR2 LQKENI. Trimming stripped 1 base from V and 3 bases from J, with 9 bases between. CDR3 length: 15 residues. CDR3 coding DNA: TGTGCCAGCTCACCACGACAGGCGGACACCGGGGAGCTGTTTTTT. Protein: CASSPRQADTGELFF.

The chain has TRBV7-9 and TRBJ1-5; TRBD1 might be the D (5 bases). The germline V gene encodes CDR1 SEHNR and CDR2 FQNEAQ (reference sequence). The CDR3 consists of 15 residues. V gave up 3 bases and J gave up 5 bases, with 14 bases separating them. The CDR3 protein is CASSLDGTPHQPQHF. The CDR3 DNA sequence: TGTGCCAGCAGCTTGGACGGGACTCCTCATCAGCCCCAGCATTTT.

The chain has TRBV7-6 and TRBJ2-2; 9 bases map to TRBD1. Germline CDR1 and CDR2: SGHVS and FNYEAQ. The V and J ends lost 9 bases and 0 bases, in that order; junction bases with no gene match: 2. This CDR3 is built from 14 residues. CDR3 sequence: CASHRGPNTGELFF. The CDR3 DNA reads as TGTGCCAGTCACAGGGGGCCGAACACCGGGGAGCTGTTTTTT.

The chain joins TRBV9 to TRBJ1-2; TRBD1 aligns across 7 bases. The CDR3 contains 13 residues. V shed 3 bases, J shed 4 bases, and the junction held 3 bases outside the gene matches. Looked up from germline, CDR1 is SGDLS and CDR2 is YYNGEE. The chain's CDR3 is CASSARDSYGYTF. DNA for the CDR3: TGTGCCAGCAGCGCCAGGGACAGCTATGGCTACACCTTC.

This clone has only one observation. The rearrangement links TRBV1 to TRBJ1-1; TRBD1 is the table's D call, not checked against the DNA. TRBV1 is a documented pseudogene. CDR3 length: 18 residues. Here the CDR3 reads CTSSQAGRGSMENTEAFF. As DNA, the CDR3 is TGCACCAGCAGCCAAGCTGGTAGGGGATCGATGGAGAACACTGAAGCTTTCTTT.

The CDR3 coding sequence is TGCGCCAGCAGCTTGGACGGGACAGGGCCGAACACCGGGGAGCTGTTTTTT. This translates into CASSLDGTGPNTGELFF. The chain is built from TRBV5-1 and TRBJ2-2; 9 bases agree with TRBD1. The CDR3 totals 17 residues. Germline CDR1 and CDR2: SGHRS and YFSETQ. The trim removed 0 bases at V and 0 bases at J, leaving 3 bases unmatched. Complete variable domain (other parts from reference TRBV5-1 and TRBJ2-2): KAGVTQTPRYLIKTRGQQVTLSCSPISGHRSVSWYQQTPGQGLQFLFEYFSETQRNKGNFPGRFSGRQFSNSRSEMNVSTLELGDSALYLCASSLDGTGPNTGELFFGEGSRLTVL.

This sequence joins TRBV28 and TRBJ2-7; D is uncertain. Germline CDR1 is MDHEN and CDR2 is SYDVKM. The CDR3 extends over 15 amino acids. Between the trimmed V and J ends, which lost 5 bases and 4 bases, there was a span of 18 bases. Written as DNA, the CDR3 is TGTGCCAGCAGTGTTACGAGACTGGCTAGATACGAGCAGTACTTC. The encoded protein is CASSVTRLARYEQYF.

V is TRBV19 and J is TRBJ1-2; TRBD1 matches at 7 bases. Looked up from germline, CDR1 is LNHDA and CDR2 is SQIVND (reference sequence). The V and J ends lost 5 bases and 4 bases, in that order; junction bases with no gene match: 7. The CDR3 is 14 amino acids. The CDR3 is CASSVQGISYGYTF. The CDR3 nucleotides are TGTGCCAGTAGTGTACAGGGGATCAGCTATGGCTACACCTTC.

The DNA of the CDR3 is TGTGCCAGCAGTCGACAGTCATCCGATGGGACCCAGTACTTC. Its protein product is CASSRQSSDGTQYF. The V and J genes are TRBV7-2 and TRBJ2-5; D is perhaps TRBD1 (5 bases). Germline V CDR1 and CDR2: SGHTA, FQGNSA. Trimming left V 6 bases short and J 7 bases short, with 18 bases between. The CDR3 totals 14 residues.

CDR3 amino acids: CATARGNTGELFF. CDR3 nucleotide sequence: TGTGCCACCGCGAGAGGGAACACCGGGGAGCTGTTTTTT. The chain uses TRBV24-1 and TRBJ2-2; D remains unclear. There are 13 residues in the CDR3. V was cut by 9 bases and J by 1 base, with 8 bases left in between. The germline V gene has CDR1 KGHDR and CDR2 SFDVKD.

The chain uses TRBV6-5 and TRBJ1-1; the D is unclear. The CDR3 is 13 amino acids. The V gene's germline CDR1 is MNHEY and CDR2 SVGAGI. Trimming cost V 2 bases and J 1 base, with 5 bases left between them. CDR3: CASSYIRNTEAFF. CDR3 bases: TGTGCCAGCAGTTACATCCGGAACACTGAAGCTTTCTTT.

The chain is built from TRBV7-9 and TRBJ1-4; 10 bases align to TRBD1. Germline V gene lookup returns CDR1 SEHNR and CDR2 FQNEAQ (reference sequence). The CDR3 runs to 15 residues. V was pared by 7 bases and J by 8 bases, with 10 bases of the junction left unmatched. Here the CDR3 DNA reads TGTGCCAGCACCCGATCGGGACAGGGGAGGGAAAAACTGTTTTTT. This encodes CASTRSGQGREKLFF.

With regard to this clone: This specimen includes other DNA sequences encoding the same CDR3. The V gene is TRBV12-3 or TRBV12-4, the J gene TRBJ1-2; tentatively, D is TRBD1 (5 bases). This CDR3 spans 12 amino acids. V was cut by 1 base and J by 5 bases, with 5 bases left in between. The CDR3 DNA reads as TGTGCCAGCAGTTTAGAGGGGTATGGCTACACCTTC. Its translation: CASSLEGYGYTF.

The V and J genes are TRBV5-8 and TRBJ1-1; 11 nucleotides align to TRBD1. V trimming: 0 bases; J trimming: 6 bases; junction bases outside the gene matches: 10. The germline V gene has CDR1 SGHTS and CDR2 YDEGEE. This CDR3 region has 17 residues. The CDR3 DNA reads TGTGCCAGCAGCTTGGCCGGGACAGGGGGGTCCGGACCTGAAGCTTTCTTT. Its protein is CASSLAGTGGSGPEAFF.

The V and J genes are TRBV19 and TRBJ1-4; tentatively, D is TRBD1 (5 bases). This CDR3 is 15 amino acids long. Deletions cut 5 bases from V and 4 bases from J, with 14 bases between. Germline loops: CDR1 LNHDA, CDR2 SQIVND (reference sequence). The CDR3 reads CASSARQLRNEKLFF. The CDR3 DNA reads TGTGCCAGTAGTGCCCGACAGCTGCGTAATGAAAAACTGTTTTTT.

This chain links TRBV5-1 with TRBJ2-3; D not certain. Between the trimmed V and J ends, which lost 0 bases and 5 bases, there was a span of 10 bases. The CDR3 totals 14 residues. CDR1 is SGHRS and CDR2 is YFSETQ in the germline V gene. CDR3 in amino acids: CASSLAAGGDTQYF. CDR3 nucleotide sequence: TGCGCCAGCAGCTTGGCGGCAGGTGGAGATACGCAGTATTTT.